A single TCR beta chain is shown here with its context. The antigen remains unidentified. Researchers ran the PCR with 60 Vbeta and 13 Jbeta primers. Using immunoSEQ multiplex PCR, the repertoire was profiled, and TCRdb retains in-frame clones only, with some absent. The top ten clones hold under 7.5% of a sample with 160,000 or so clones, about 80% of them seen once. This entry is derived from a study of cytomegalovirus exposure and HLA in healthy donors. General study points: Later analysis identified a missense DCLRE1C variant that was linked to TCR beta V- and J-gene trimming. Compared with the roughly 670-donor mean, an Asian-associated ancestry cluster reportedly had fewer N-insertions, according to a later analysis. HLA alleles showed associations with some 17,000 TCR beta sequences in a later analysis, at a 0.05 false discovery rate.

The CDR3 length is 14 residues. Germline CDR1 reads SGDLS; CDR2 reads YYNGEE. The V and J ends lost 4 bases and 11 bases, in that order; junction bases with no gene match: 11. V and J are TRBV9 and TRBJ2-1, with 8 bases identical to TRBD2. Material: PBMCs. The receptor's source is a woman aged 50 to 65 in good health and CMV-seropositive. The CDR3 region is CASSPPTSVGQQFF. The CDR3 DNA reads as TGTGCCAGCAGCCCGCCGACTAGCGTTGGGCAGCAGTTCTTC.